This TCR beta chain was captured in a study of blood T cell repertoires in COVID-19. Trimming pared 3 bases from V and 4 bases from J, leaving 12 bases between. The CDR3 extends over 14 amino acids. Germline CDR1 is WSHSY and CDR2 is SAAADI. Per the original methods: Estimation of nucleated cell counts relied on the amplification of reference gene primers. The assay was immunoSEQ multiplex PCR, and TCRdb's table has in-frame clones only and misses some. Clonal size and the V and J genes are those of that table, whereas D and trimming came from the DNA. The table records about 440,000 clones, around 88% of them present only once.

The sequence was collected from a woman aged 45-59 years with COVID-19, enrolled during active disease. V and J are TRBV10-2 and TRBJ1-1; no definite D call. The sample comprised peripheral blood. CDR3 sequence: CASSDGVRLTEAFF. CDR3 nucleotides: TGCGCCAGCAGTGACGGGGTGAGGCTCACTGAAGCTTTCTTT.